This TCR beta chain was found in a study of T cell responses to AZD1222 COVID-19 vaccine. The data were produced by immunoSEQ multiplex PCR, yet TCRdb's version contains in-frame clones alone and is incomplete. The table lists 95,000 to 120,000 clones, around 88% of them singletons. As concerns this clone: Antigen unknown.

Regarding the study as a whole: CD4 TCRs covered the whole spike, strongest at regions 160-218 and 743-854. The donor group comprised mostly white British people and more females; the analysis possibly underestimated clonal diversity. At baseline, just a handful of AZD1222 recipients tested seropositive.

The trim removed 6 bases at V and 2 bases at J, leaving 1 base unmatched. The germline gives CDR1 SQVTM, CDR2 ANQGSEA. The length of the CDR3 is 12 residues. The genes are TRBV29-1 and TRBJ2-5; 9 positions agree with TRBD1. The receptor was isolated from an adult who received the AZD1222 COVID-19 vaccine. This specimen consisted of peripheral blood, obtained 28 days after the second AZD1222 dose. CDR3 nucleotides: TGCAGCGTAGGACAGGGGCAAGAGACCCAGTACTTC. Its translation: CSVGQGQETQYF.